The T cell receptor (beta chain) under discussion was sequenced for a study of T cell changes during pregnancy in multiple sclerosis. The table came from immunoSEQ multiplex PCR; TCRdb's copy has only in-frame clones and leaves some out. The sample lists 40,000 to 60,000 clones, roughly 94% occurring once. This CDR3 has 18 residues. Germline CDR1 and CDR2: MGHDK and SYGVNS. V lost 6 bases to trimming and J lost 7 bases; unmatched junction nucleotides: 20. The sample consisted of CD8+ T cells from peripheral blood mononuclear cells, taken before pregnancy. The TCR was taken from a female donor with multiple sclerosis, enrolled in a pregnancy study. This chain links TRBV25-1 with TRBJ1-1; 10 bases line up with TRBD1. The CDR3 spells CASSGAGTGEEGRVEAFF. The CDR3 DNA reads TGTGCCAGCAGCGGCGCCGGGACAGGGGAAGAGGGAAGGGTTGAAGCTTTCTTT.